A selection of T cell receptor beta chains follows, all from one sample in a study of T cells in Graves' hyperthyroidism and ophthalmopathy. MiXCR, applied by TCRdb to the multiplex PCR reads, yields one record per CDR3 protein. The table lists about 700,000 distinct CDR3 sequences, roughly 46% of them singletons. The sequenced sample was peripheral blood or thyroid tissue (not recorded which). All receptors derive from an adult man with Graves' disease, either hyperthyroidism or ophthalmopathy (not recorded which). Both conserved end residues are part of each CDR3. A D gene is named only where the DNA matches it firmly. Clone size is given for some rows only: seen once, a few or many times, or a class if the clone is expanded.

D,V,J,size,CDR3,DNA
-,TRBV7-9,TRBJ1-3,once,CASNFRGF,TGTGCCAGCAACTTCCGAGGTTTT
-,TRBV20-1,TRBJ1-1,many,CSARDTLNTEAFF,TGCAGCGCTAGGGACACTCTGAACACTGAAGCTTTCTTT
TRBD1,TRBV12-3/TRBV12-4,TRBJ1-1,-,CASSLRQGTGTTEAFF,TGTGCCAGCAGCCTCCGACAGGGGACGGGGACGACTGAAGCTTTCTTT
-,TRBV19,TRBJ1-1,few,CASSTLGATEAFF,TGTGCCAGTAGTACCCTTGGTGCGACTGAAGCTTTCTTT
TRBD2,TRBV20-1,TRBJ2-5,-,CRTAGETQYF,TGCAGGACAGCGGGGGAGACCCAGTACTTC
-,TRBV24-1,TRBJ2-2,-,CATSVTGYTGELFF,TGTGCCACCAGTGTCACAGGTTACACCGGGGAGCTGTTTTTT
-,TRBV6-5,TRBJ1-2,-,CASRTDYGYTF,TGTGCCAGCAGGACAGACTATGGCTACACCTTC
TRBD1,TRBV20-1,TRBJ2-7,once,CSATSLYNRGLSYEQYF,TGCAGTGCTACCTCACTCTACAACAGGGGTCTGAGCTACGAGCAGTACTTC
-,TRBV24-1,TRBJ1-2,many,CATSDRIGDGYTF,TGTGCCACCAGTGATCGAATTGGGGATGGCTACACCTTC
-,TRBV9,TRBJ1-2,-,CASSVEAPGGYTF,TGTGCCAGCAGCGTAGAGGCTCCAGGGGGCTACACCTTC
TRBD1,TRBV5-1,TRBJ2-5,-,CASSGRQETGWETQYF,TGCGCCAGCAGCGGCCGCCAAGAGACAGGGTGGGAGACCCAGTACTTC
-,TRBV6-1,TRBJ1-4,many,CASSDLPSVRF,TGTGCCAGCAGTGATCTGCCCTCCGTACGTTTT
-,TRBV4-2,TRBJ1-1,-,CASSQGSFASGLNTEAFF,TGTGCCAGCAGCCAAGGATCGTTCGCGTCTGGGTTAAACACTGAAGCTTTCTTT
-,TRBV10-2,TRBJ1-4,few,CASSESDGRREKLFF,TGCGCCAGCAGTGAGTCTGACGGCAGGAGGGAAAAACTGTTTTTT
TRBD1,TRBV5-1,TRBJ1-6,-,CASSLLVGTGSSYNSPLHF,TGCGCCAGCAGCTTGCTCGTCGGGACAGGCAGCTCCTATAATTCACCCCTCCACTTT
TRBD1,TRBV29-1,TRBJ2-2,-,CSVVGTGSVGELFF,TGCAGCGTTGTAGGGACAGGATCGGTCGGGGAGCTGTTTTTT